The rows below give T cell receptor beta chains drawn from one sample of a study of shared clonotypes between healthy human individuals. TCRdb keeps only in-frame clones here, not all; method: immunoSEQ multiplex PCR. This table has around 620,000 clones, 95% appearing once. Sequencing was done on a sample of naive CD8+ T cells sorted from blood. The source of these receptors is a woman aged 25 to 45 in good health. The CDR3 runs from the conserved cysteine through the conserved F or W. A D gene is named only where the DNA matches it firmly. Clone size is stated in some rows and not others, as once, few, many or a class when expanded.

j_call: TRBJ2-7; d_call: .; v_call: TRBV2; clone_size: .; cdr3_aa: CASSDSAATYEQYF; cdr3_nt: TGTGCCAGCAGTGATTCTGCCGCTACCTACGAGCAGTACTTC
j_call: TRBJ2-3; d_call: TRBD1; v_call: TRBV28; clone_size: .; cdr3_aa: CASSSPGQGDLDTQYF; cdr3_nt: TGTGCCAGCAGTTCGCCGGGACAGGGGGATCTGGATACGCAGTATTTT
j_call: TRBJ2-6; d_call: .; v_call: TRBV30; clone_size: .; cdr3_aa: CAWDREGLSGANVLTF; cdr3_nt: TGTGCCTGGGACAGGGAGGGACTCTCTGGGGCCAACGTCCTGACTTTC
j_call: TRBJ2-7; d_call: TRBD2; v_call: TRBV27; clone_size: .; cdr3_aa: CASSWGTSGRNEQYF; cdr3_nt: TGTGCCAGCAGCTGGGGGACTAGCGGGAGAAACGAGCAGTACTTC
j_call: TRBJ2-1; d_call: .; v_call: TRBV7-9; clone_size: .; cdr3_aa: CASSLVSLYNEQFF; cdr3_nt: TGTGCCAGCAGCTTAGTCAGTCTCTACAATGAGCAGTTCTTC
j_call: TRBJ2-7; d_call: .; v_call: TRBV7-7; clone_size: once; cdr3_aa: CASSPPGPYEQYF; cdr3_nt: TGTGCCAGCAGCCCCCCGGGTCCCTACGAGCAGTACTTC
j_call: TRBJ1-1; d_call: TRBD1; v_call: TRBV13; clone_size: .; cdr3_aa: CASSWNRGPTEAFF; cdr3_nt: TGTGCCAGCAGCTGGAACAGGGGGCCCACTGAAGCTTTCTTT
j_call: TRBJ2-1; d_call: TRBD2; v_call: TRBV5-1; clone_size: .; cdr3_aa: CASSLSGVYNEQFF; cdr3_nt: TGCGCCAGCAGCCTTAGCGGGGTCTACAATGAGCAGTTCTTC
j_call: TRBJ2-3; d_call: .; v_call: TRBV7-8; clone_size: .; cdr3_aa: CASSLGESGSGGDTQYF; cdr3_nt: TGTGCCAGCAGCTTAGGGGAATCGGGGAGTGGGGGAGATACGCAGTATTTT
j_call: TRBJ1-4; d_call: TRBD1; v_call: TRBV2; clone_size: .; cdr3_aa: CASTPGQDRIGGAEKLFF; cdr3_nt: TGTGCCAGCACCCCCGGACAGGACCGGATCGGGGGAGCTGAAAAACTGTTTTTT
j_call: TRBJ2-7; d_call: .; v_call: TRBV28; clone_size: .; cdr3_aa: CASSLTDIYEQYF; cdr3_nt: TGTGCCAGCAGTTTAACGGACATCTACGAGCAGTACTTC
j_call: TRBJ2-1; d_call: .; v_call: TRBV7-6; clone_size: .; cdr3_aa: CASSPLSSYNEQFF; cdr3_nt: TGTGCCAGCAGCCCCCTTAGCTCCTACAATGAGCAGTTCTTC
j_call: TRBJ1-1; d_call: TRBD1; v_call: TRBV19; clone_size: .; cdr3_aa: CASSINRGIMNTEAFF; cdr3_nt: TGTGCCAGTAGTATAAACAGGGGCATCATGAACACTGAAGCTTTCTTT
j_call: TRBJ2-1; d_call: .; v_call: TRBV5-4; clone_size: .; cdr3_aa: CASSRGNEQFF; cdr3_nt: TGTGCCAGCAGCCGGGGTAATGAGCAGTTCTTC
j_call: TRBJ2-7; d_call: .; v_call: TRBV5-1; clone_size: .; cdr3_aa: CASSPGGRGIFGDEQYF; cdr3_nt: TGCGCCAGCAGCCCGGGTGGCAGGGGTATATTTGGGGACGAGCAGTACTTC
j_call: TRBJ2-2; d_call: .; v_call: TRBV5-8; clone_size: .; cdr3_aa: CASSFPRANTGELFF; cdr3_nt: TGTGCCAGCAGCTTCCCCAGGGCAAACACCGGGGAGCTGTTTTTT
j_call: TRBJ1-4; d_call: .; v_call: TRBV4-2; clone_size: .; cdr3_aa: CASSQDITPQLEKLFF; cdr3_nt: TGTGCCAGCAGCCAAGATATAACACCCCAGTTGGAAAAACTGTTTTTT
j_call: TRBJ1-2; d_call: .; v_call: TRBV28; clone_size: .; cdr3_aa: CASTAGGAGGYTF; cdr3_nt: TGTGCCAGCACCGCCGGGGGGGCAGGGGGCTACACCTTC
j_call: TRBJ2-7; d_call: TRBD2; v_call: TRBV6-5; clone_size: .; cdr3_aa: CASSYSAGTDTYEQYF; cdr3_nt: TGTGCCAGCAGTTACTCAGCGGGGACGGACACCTACGAGCAGTACTTC
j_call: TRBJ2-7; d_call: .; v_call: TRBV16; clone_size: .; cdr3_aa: CASSQSEGRSFEQYF; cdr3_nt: TGTGCCAGCAGCCAATCTGAGGGGAGATCCTTCGAGCAGTACTTC
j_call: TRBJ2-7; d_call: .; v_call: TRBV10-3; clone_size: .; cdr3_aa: CAIRDGSVYEQYF; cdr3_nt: TGTGCCATCAGGGACGGGAGCGTCTACGAGCAGTACTTC
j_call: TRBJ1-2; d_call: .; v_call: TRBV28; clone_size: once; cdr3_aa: CASSLEGAGTYGYTF; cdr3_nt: TGTGCCAGCAGTTTGGAAGGGGCGGGTACCTATGGCTACACCTTC
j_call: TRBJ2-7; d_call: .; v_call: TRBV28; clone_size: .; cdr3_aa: CASTDTYEQYF; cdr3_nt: TGTGCCAGCACAGACACCTACGAGCAGTACTTC
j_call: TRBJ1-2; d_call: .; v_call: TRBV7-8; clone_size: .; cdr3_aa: CASSPGPGLYGYTF; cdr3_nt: TGTGCCAGCAGCCCAGGTCCAGGGCTTTATGGCTACACCTTC
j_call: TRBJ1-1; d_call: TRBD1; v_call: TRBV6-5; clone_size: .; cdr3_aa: CASSPQGAYTEAFF; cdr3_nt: TGTGCCAGCAGTCCCCAGGGGGCTTACACTGAAGCTTTCTTT
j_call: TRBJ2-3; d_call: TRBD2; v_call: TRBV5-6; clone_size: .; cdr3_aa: CASSLGLAGTDTQYF; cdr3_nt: TGTGCCAGCAGCTTGGGGCTAGCGGGAACAGATACGCAGTATTTT
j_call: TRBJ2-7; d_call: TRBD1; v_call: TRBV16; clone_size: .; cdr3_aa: CASSLGQGTSYEQYF; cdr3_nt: TGTGCCAGCAGCCTGGGACAGGGGACCTCCTACGAGCAGTACTTC
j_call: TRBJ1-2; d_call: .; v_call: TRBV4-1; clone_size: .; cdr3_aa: CASSQVRENYGYTF; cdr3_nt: TGCGCCAGCAGCCAAGTAAGGGAAAACTATGGCTACACCTTC
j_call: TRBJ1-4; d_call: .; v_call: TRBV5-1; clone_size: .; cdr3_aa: CASSPGRSNELFF; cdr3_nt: TGCGCCAGCAGCCCCGGGCGGAGCAATGAACTGTTTTTT
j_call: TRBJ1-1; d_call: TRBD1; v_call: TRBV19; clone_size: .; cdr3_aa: CASSIRPGQLNTEAFF; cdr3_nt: TGTGCCAGTAGTATTCGCCCGGGACAGCTGAACACTGAAGCTTTCTTT
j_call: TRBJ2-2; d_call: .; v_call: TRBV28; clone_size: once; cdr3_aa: CASKGTQLAANTGELFF; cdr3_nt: TGTGCCAGCAAAGGGACTCAGTTGGCAGCTAACACCGGGGAGCTGTTTTTT
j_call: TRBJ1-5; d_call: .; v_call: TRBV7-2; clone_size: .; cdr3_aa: CASSYSGGSLSF; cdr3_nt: TGTGCCAGCAGCTATTCGGGGGGCTCTCTTTCCTTT
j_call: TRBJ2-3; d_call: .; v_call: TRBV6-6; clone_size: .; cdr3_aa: CASTPTGGWGTDTQYF; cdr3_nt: TGTGCCAGCACTCCCACCGGCGGGTGGGGCACAGATACGCAGTATTTT
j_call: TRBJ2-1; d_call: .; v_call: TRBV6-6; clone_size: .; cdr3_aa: CASSYSFSSYNEQFF; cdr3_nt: TGTGCCAGCAGTTACTCATTTAGCTCCTACAATGAGCAGTTCTTC
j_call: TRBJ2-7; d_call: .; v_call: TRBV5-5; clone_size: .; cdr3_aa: CASSLTGNEQYF; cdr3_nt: TGTGCCAGCAGCTTGACGGGAAACGAGCAGTACTTC
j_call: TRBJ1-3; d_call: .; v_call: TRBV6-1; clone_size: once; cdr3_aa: CASSETDSSGNTIYF; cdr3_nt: TGTGCCAGCAGTGAAACGGACAGCTCTGGAAACACCATATATTTT
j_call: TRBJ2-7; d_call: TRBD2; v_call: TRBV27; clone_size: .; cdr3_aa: CASSLLAGSYEQYF; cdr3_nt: TGTGCCAGCAGTTTATTAGCGGGATCCTACGAGCAGTACTTC
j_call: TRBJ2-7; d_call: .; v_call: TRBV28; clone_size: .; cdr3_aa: CASSLPGYEQYF; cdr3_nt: TGTGCCAGCAGTTTACCGGGCTACGAGCAGTACTTC
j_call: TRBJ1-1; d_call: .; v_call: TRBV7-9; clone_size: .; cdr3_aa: CASSARDGVEAFF; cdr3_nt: TGTGCCAGCAGCGCCCGGGACGGAGTTGAAGCTTTCTTT
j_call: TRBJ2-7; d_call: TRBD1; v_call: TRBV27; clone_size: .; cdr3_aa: CASSLTGQGAVEQYF; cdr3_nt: TGTGCCAGCAGTCTGACGGGACAGGGGGCGGTCGAGCAGTACTTC
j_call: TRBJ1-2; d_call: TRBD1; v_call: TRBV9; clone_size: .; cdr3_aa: CASNSGGTYGYTF; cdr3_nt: TGTGCCAGCAACTCAGGGGGCACTTATGGCTACACCTTC
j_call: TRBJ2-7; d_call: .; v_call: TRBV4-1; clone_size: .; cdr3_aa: CASSIYRDSYEQYF; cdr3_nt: TGCGCCAGCAGCATCTACAGGGATTCCTACGAGCAGTACTTC
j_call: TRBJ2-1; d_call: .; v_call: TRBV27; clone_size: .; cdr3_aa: CASSFGQYYNEQFF; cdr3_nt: TGTGCCAGCAGTTTCGGACAGTACTACAATGAGCAGTTCTTC
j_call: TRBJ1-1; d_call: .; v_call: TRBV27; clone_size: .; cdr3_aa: CASSLRQGNTEAFF; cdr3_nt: TGTGCCAGCAGTTTAAGGCAGGGGAACACTGAAGCTTTCTTT
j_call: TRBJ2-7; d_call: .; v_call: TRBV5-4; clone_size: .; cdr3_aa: CASSLVGGTGSYEQYF; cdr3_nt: TGTGCCAGCAGCTTAGTTGGGGGAACAGGATCCTACGAGCAGTACTTC
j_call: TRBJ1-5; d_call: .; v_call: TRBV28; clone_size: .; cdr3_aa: CASSLGQRNQPQHF; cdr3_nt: TGTGCCAGCAGTTTAGGCCAGAGAAATCAGCCCCAGCATTTT
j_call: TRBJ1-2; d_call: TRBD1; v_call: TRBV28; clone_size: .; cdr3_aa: CASSFNRGEDYGYTF; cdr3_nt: TGTGCCAGCAGTTTTAACAGGGGCGAAGACTATGGCTACACCTTC
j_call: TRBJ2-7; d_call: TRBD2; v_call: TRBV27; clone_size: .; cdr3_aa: CASSESGRVYEQYF; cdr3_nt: TGTGCCAGCAGTGAGAGCGGGAGAGTGTACGAGCAGTACTTC
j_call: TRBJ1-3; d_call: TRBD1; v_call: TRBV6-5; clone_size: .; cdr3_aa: CASSSTGMGSGNTIYF; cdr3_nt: TGTGCCAGCAGTTCGACAGGGATGGGCTCTGGAAACACCATATATTTT
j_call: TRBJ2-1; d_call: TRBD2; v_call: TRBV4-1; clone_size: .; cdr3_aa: CASSQRTSGNEQFF; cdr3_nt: TGCGCCAGCAGCCAGAGGACTAGCGGGAATGAGCAGTTCTTC